This entry lists 6 T cell receptor beta chains sequenced from one sample in a study of cytomegalovirus exposure and HLA in healthy donors. PCR involved 60 Vbeta and 13 Jbeta primers. Repertoires were generated with immunoSEQ multiplex PCR, while TCRdb's copy carries only in-frame clones and drops some. The sample includes 130,000 to 150,000 clones. The specimen was PBMCs. The receptors come from a male donor in good health and CMV-seronegative.

The J gene is TRBJ2-4, the V gene TRBV18; D not certain. Germline V CDR1 and CDR2: KGHSH, LQKENI. The CDR3 runs 14 residues. V shed 6 bases and J shed 2 bases, with 11 bases lying between them. For the CDR3, the DNA is TGTGCCAGCTCCCACGACACCTCCAAAAACATTCAGTACTTC. Protein: CASSHDTSKNIQYF.

V usage is TRBV30 and J usage is TRBJ2-5, with a tentative D call TRBD2 (5 bases). The CDR3 has 15 amino acids. In germline, CDR1 is GTSNPN, CDR2 SVGIG (reference sequence). The ends were cut back, 3 bases at V and 4 bases at J, with 18 bases in the middle. CDR3 in amino acids: CAWRQGLRSSETQYF. The CDR3 region has the DNA TGTGCCTGGAGGCAAGGACTCAGGTCGTCAGAGACCCAGTACTTC.

V gene TRBV20-1 combines with J gene TRBJ1-2, with D hard to call. From germline, CDR1 is DFQATT and CDR2 SNEGSKA (reference sequence). This CDR3 is 9 amino acids long. V lost 5 bases and J 7 bases, leaving 5 bases between the germline ends. CDR3 region: CSAPFGYTF. The CDR3, as DNA: TGCAGTGCTCCATTTGGCTACACCTTC.

The chain links TRBV5-1 to TRBJ2-3; 9 nucleotides agree with TRBD2. The V and J ends lost 0 bases and 2 bases, in that order; junction bases with no gene match: 4. In germline, CDR1 is SGHRS, CDR2 YFSETQ. CDR3 length equals 16 residues. The CDR3 here is CASSLGGGANTDTQYF. CDR3 bases: TGCGCCAGCAGCTTGGGCGGGGGGGCTAACACAGATACGCAGTATTTT.

The chain employs TRBV6-5 and TRBJ1-3; 11 bases match TRBD1. Germline CDR1 is MNHEY and CDR2 is SVGAGI. CDR3 length equals 16 residues. Germline trimming cut 0 bases from V and 7 bases from J; bases unmatched to any gene: 5. CDR3 region: CASSYSGTGGSNTIYF. The CDR3 nucleotides read TGTGCCAGCAGTTACTCGGGGACAGGGGGTTCGAACACCATATATTTT.

For the CDR3, the DNA is TGTGCCAGCAGCGACGAACGGCGAGGTTATTCACCCCTCCACTTT. Protein product: CASSDERRGYSPLHF. This chain uses TRBV7-3 with TRBJ1-6; D is ambiguous. Germline values: CDR1 SGHTA, CDR2 FQGTGA. CDR3 length: 15 residues. V was clipped by 5 bases and J by 8 bases, with 16 bases between them. Drawing the rest from reference TRBV7-3 and TRBJ1-6, the complete variable domain is GAGVSQTPSNKVTEKGKYVELRCDPISGHTALYWYRQSLGQGPEFLIYFQGTGAADDSGLPNDRFFAVRPEGSVSTLKIQRTERGDSAVYLCASSDERRGYSPLHFGNGTRLTVT.